This T cell receptor (beta chain) was found in a study of neurological immune-mediated disorders. CDR3 length equals 13 residues. Germline-derived CDR1 and CDR2 are SGHAT and FQNNGV. The V end was cut by 5 bases, the J end by 6 bases, with 12 bases between. The making of cDNA relied on 5'RACE with 10-nucleotide random UMIs. Sequencing of 15-18 subjects in each run yielded over 200 million TCR-beta sequences. TCRdb re-called the 5' RACE reads through MiXCR, storing one row per CDR3 protein. In the table there are some 29,000 distinct CDR3 sequences, 9.5% to 13% of which are singletons. Unsorted libraries were generated from 2 million PBMCs held at -80 degrees C. At least ten counts were recorded for this clonotype.

Sequencing was done on a sample of PBMCs. The source of this sequence is a woman aged 55-69 years in good health. The chain is built from TRBV11-2 and TRBJ2-3, with TRBD1 as a possible D gene (6 bases). This CDR3 is CASSTRGGDTQYF. In DNA, the CDR3 is TGTGCCAGCAGCACTAGAGGGGGTGATACGCAGTATTTT.